This TCR beta chain comes out of a study of PD-L1 blockade in urothelial cancer (dated by TCRdb to about 2017). Concerning the study at large: All patients started therapy around 2014 and received atezolizumab 1,200 mg intravenously every 3 weeks. Blood samples gave median yields of about 150,000 T cells and approximately 80,000 unique TCRs, along with a median clonality of around 0.08. Pretreatment blood TCR-seq was available for 27 to 30 patients, at least one posttreatment blood collection was obtained for about 25 patients, and tumor TCR-seq was available for about 25 patients. About 90% of the 29 patients were identified as males with urothelial cancer of bladder origin, and a prior smoking history was reported by 18 of 29 patients. Durable clinical benefit meant progression-free survival longer than 6 months, and TCR features were also tested against progression-free and overall survival. Blood samples were analyzed at two time points: 3 weeks after treatment start (second dose) and 6 weeks after treatment start. TCR sequencing covered pretreatment tumor samples and matched, serially collected peripheral blood taken before and after atezolizumab treatment. Nine patients achieved durable clinical benefit and 20 did not. The study was an exploratory multi-omic analysis of somatic, immune and clinical correlates of response to PD-L1 blockade with atezolizumab in urothelial cancer. Patients had an ECOG performance status of 0 or 1 and had received between 0 and 3 prior chemotherapy regimens. In the same patients, pretreatment tumors underwent whole exome sequencing and RNA sequencing in addition to TCR sequencing.

The germline V gene specifies SGHRS as CDR1 and YFSETQ as CDR2. The CDR3 has 14 amino acids, counting the end cysteine and phenylalanine. Here the CDR3 DNA is all that survives: 42 bases in frame from base 1. Relative to germline, V is missing 5 bases and J is missing 7 bases, with 10 bases of the junction outside any gene match. A total of roughly 31 patients with locally advanced or metastatic urothelial carcinoma, treated at Memorial Sloan Kettering on a trial protocol, made up the cohort. Peripheral blood mononuclear cells were collected pretreatment and during treatment, with between 1 and 8 total time points obtained per patient. The Qiagen DNeasy Blood extraction kit was used to purify genomic DNA from total PBMCs and tumor samples. PBMCs were collected pretreatment and during treatment, and were isolated and stored as previously described. Overall results and qualifications from the work: Patients with durable benefit showed greater expansion of tumor-associated TCR clones in peripheral blood 3 weeks after starting treatment (n ≈ 23, p = 0.022). Because of the small sample size (n ≈ 30) and the many exploratory analyses performed, the results are intended to be regarded as hypothesis-generating. Improved progression-free and overall survival was found to be associated with pretreatment peripheral blood TCR clonality below the median.

Of note for this clone: This clone's antigen is unknown. No much larger clonotype is one base removed from it; base qualities were not supplied.

Each PCR received spiked-in synthetic TCR analog templates so that absolute template abundance could be estimated from read counts. The immunoSEQ assay was used to amplify TCRbeta CDR3 regions from genomic DNA with bias-controlled V and J gene primers. Rearranged TCRbeta segments were sequenced at approximately 20X coverage. Per the authors' processing: Sequencing errors were corrected by clustering, and CDR3s were annotated against IMGT so that V, D and J genes could be assigned. Out-of-frame and stop-codon sequences were excluded, and only productive TCRbeta rearrangements were used in downstream analyses. To compute clonality, Shannon entropy was normalized by the log of the number of unique productive sequences and then subtracted from one. Clones differing between time points or between blood and tumor were identified using Fisher's exact test with Benjamini-Hochberg correction, with an adjusted p below 0.01 applied as the threshold. TCRdb provides this immuneACCESS table in a form limited to in-frame rearrangements. Some clones are lacking; in checked studies, under half of them reflect an unresolved V gene, and why the rest are absent is not known. Clone size and the V and J calls come from that table; the DNA yielded D and trimming. The sample table records approximately 80,000 clones; roughly 87% of these occur just once. More than 8% of the sample goes to the ten largest clones.

The V and J segments used are TRBV5-1 and TRBJ2-7, with 9 bases aligning to TRBD2. The starting material was PBMCs, obtained around atezolizumab (anti-PD-L1) treatment. This sequence was found in a man between 65 and 79 years old with urothelial cancer. The base sequence is TGCGCCAGCAGGGAGGCGGGAGGGACTGTGGAGCAGTACTTC. It translates as CASREAGGTVEQYF.